These T cell receptor beta chains were read from a single sample in a study of molecular identifiers for immune sequencing clone quantification. TCRdb itself ran the PCR reads through MiXCR, one entry per CDR3 protein. Of a few hundred thousand distinct CDR3 sequences listed, around 23% are singletons. Source material: naive CD8+ T cells from blood, with Jurkat cell RNA spiked in. These receptors all come from a human donor in good health. Some libraries in this study had Jurkat cell RNA spiked in. The CDR3 runs from the conserved cysteine through the conserved F or W. The D gene is left open where the match is weak. A row's size may be missing; if present it is once, few, many or a size class.

>TRBJ2-7|TRBV7-8|NA|once
TGTGCCAGCAGCTTAGACCTAATTGCCTACGAGCAGTACTTC
CASSLDLIAYEQYF
>TRBJ2-3|TRBV6-6|TRBD2|many
TGTGCCAGCAGCACGATGGGGGGGGGAGGCGGCACAGATACGCAGTATTTT
CASSTMGGGGGTDTQYF
>TRBJ1-5|TRBV15|NA|few
TGTGCCACCACCCCGAGCTCGAATAGCAATCAGCCCCAGCATTTT
CATTPSSNSNQPQHF
>TRBJ2-7|TRBV20-1|NA|NA
TGCAGTGCTCCGACGGTCTCCTACGAGCAGTACTTC
CSAPTVSYEQYF
>TRBJ2-6|TRBV19|NA|NA
NA
CASSWGAGANVLAF
>TRBJ2-7|TRBV28|NA|many
TGTGCCAGCAGTTCGACCCTCCAGGGTACCTACGAGCAGTACTTC
CASSSTLQGTYEQYF
>TRBJ2-5|TRBV12-3/TRBV12-4|NA|many
TGTGCCAGCAGGGTATTGGACGGACGCCAAGAGACCCAGTACTTC
CASRVLDGRQETQYF
>TRBJ1-5|TRBV12-3/TRBV12-4|TRBD1|NA
TGTGCCAGCAGCAATACAGGGGTCGTCAATCAGCCCCAGCATTTT
CASSNTGVVNQPQHF
>TRBJ2-5|TRBV29-1|NA|many
TGCAGCGTTGAGGGCAACGAAGAGACCCAGTACTTC
CSVEGNEETQYF
>TRBJ1-2|TRBV7-9|NA|many
TGTGCCAGCAGCTTAGAACAGGACTACTATGGCTACACCTTC
CASSLEQDYYGYTF
>TRBJ1-1|TRBV7-2|NA|many
TGTGCCAGCAGCTTAGGTGCCAGGATGAACACTGAAGCTTTCTTT
CASSLGARMNTEAFF
>TRBJ2-7|TRBV29-1|TRBD2|many
TGCAGCGTTGCGGGACTAGCGGACGAGCAGTACTTC
CSVAGLADEQYF
>TRBJ2-2|TRBV12-3/TRBV12-4|NA|NA
TGTGCCAGCAGTTTAGACATCGTGACGTACACCGGGGAGCTGTTTTTT
CASSLDIVTYTGELFF
>TRBJ2-4|TRBV7-2|TRBD2|few
TGTGCCAGCAGCTTTTCGACTAGCGGGTCCAAAAACATTCAGTACTTC
CASSFSTSGSKNIQYF
>TRBJ1-1|TRBV7-9|NA|many
TGTGCCAGCAGCTCCCCTGGTAGTGAAGCTTTCTTT
CASSSPGSEAFF
>TRBJ2-1|TRBV19|TRBD2|NA
TGTGCCAGTAGTATTAAGGCTAGCGGGAGTAATCCCTACAATGAGCAGTTCTTC
CASSIKASGSNPYNEQFF
>TRBJ1-1|TRBV4-3|NA|many
TGTGCCAGCAGCCAAGGGCAGGGAGGGACTGAAGCTTTCTTT
CASSQGQGGTEAFF
>TRBJ2-1|TRBV30|NA|NA
TGTGCCTGGAGCTTGACAGGGGAGGGGGAGCAGTTCTTC
CAWSLTGEGEQFF
>TRBJ1-6|TRBV13|TRBD1|many
TGTGCCAGCAGCTCGGGACAGAATTCACCCCTCCACTTT
CASSSGQNSPLHF
>TRBJ2-7|TRBV7-9|TRBD1|few
TGTGCCAGCAGCTTGGGGACAGGGCGAGCCTACGAGCAGTACTTC
CASSLGTGRAYEQYF
>TRBJ1-5|TRBV30|NA|many
TGTGCCTGGAGTGTACAGAGTCAGCCCCAGCATTTT
CAWSVQSQPQHF
>TRBJ1-1|TRBV5-3|NA|NA
TGTGCCAGCAGCTTGGTCGGCAGGGTGACTGAAGCTTTCTTT
CASSLVGRVTEAFF
>TRBJ2-7|TRBV12-3/TRBV12-4|TRBD2|once
TGTGCCAGCATGTCCCGGACTAGCGGGGGCCCCTCCTACGAGCAGTACTTC
CASMSRTSGGPSYEQYF
>TRBJ2-3|TRBV30|NA|NA
TGTGCCTGGGGTCCGGGGGGCCTCGGAGATACGCAGTATTTT
CAWGPGGLGDTQYF
>TRBJ1-1|TRBV4-3|NA|NA
TGCGCCAGCAGCCAAGATCGGGAGGGTGAAGCTCTCTTT
CASSQDREGEALF
>TRBJ1-5|TRBV7-9|NA|few
TGTGCCAGCAGCTTAGAACAGCCCATGCTGGGGGGAAGCAATCAGCCCCAGCATTTT
CASSLEQPMLGGSNQPQHF